A selection of T cell receptor beta chains follows, all from one sample in a study of early T cells in non-severe SARS-CoV-2 infection. TCRdb redid the calling of the 5' RACE reads with MiXCR, one entry per CDR3 protein. This repertoire shows 35,000 to 40,000 distinct CDR3 sequences, 8.5% to 10% found once; its top ten account for less than 15%. Sequencing was done on a sample of whole blood. The receptors shown here come from an adult who was a healthcare worker with PCR-confirmed SARS-CoV-2 infection or an uninfected control (not recorded which). The CDR3 runs from the conserved cysteine through the conserved F or W. A D gene is named only where the DNA matches it firmly. Expanded clones get a size class; other rows say once, few or many, or leave the size out.

d_gene: .; j_gene: TRBJ2-5; v_gene: TRBV7-7; abundance: .; CDR3nt: TGTGCCAGCAGTGCCCGGACGGGGGAGACCCAGTACTTC; CDR3aa: CASSARTGETQYF
d_gene: .; j_gene: TRBJ2-1; v_gene: TRBV25-1; abundance: many; CDR3nt: TGTGCCAGCAGTCCCACCTACGAGATTACAGAGTTCTTC; CDR3aa: CASSPTYEITEFF
d_gene: .; j_gene: TRBJ1-2; v_gene: TRBV29-1; abundance: .; CDR3nt: TGCAGCGTTGCAGGGCTAGCTAACTATGGCTACACCTTC; CDR3aa: CSVAGLANYGYTF
d_gene: .; j_gene: TRBJ2-3; v_gene: TRBV28; abundance: .; CDR3nt: TGTGCCAGCAGTTCTGGCACAGATACGCAGTATTTT; CDR3aa: CASSSGTDTQYF
d_gene: .; j_gene: TRBJ2-5; v_gene: TRBV2; abundance: few; CDR3nt: TGTGCCAGCAGTGAAATTATCCAAGAGACCCAGTACTTC; CDR3aa: CASSEIIQETQYF
d_gene: TRBD1; j_gene: TRBJ2-3; v_gene: TRBV6-2/TRBV6-3; abundance: many; CDR3nt: TGTGCCAGCCGGACAGGGATCACAGATACGCAGTATTTT; CDR3aa: CASRTGITDTQYF
d_gene: .; j_gene: TRBJ2-5; v_gene: TRBV18; abundance: .; CDR3nt: TGTGCCAGCTCACCGGCCGGACCTCTGAGGGGTCGAGAGACCCAGTACTTC; CDR3aa: CASSPAGPLRGRETQYF
d_gene: .; j_gene: TRBJ1-1; v_gene: TRBV3-1; abundance: many; CDR3nt: TGTGCCAGCAGCGGATCCAGGGAGGCTTTCTTT; CDR3aa: CASSGSREAFF
d_gene: TRBD2; j_gene: TRBJ2-7; v_gene: TRBV11-2; abundance: .; CDR3nt: TGTGCCAGCAGCCCTCCCGGACTAGCGGGGGCCTACGAGCAGTACTTC; CDR3aa: CASSPPGLAGAYEQYF
d_gene: .; j_gene: TRBJ2-7; v_gene: TRBV28; abundance: large; CDR3nt: TGTGCCAGCAGCTACGGGGGATCCTACGAGCAGTACTTC; CDR3aa: CASSYGGSYEQYF